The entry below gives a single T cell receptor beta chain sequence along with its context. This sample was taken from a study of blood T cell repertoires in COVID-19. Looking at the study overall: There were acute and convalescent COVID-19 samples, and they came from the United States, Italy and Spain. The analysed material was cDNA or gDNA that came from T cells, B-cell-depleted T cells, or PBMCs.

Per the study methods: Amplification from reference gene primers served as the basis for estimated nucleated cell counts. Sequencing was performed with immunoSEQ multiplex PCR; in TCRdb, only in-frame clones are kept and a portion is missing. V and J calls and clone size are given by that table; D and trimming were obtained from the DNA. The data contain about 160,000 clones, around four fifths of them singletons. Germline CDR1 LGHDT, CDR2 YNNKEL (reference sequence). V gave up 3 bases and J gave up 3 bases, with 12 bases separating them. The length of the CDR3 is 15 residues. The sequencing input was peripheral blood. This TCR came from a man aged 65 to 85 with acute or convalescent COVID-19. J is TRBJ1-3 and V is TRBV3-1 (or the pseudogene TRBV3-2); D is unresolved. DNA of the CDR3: TGTGCCAGCAGCCAGCAAATCGGTCGTGGAAACACCATATATTTT. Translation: CASSQQIGRGNTIYF.